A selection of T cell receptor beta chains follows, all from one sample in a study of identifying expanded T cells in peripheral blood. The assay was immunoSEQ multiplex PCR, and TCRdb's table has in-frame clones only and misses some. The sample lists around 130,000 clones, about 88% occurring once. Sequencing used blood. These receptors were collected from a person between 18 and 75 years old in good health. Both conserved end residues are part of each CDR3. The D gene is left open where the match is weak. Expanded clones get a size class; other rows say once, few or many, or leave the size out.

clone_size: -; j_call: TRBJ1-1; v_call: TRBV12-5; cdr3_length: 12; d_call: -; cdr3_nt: TGTGCTAGTGGTTTGAAGACAGACGAAGCTTTCTTT; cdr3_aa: CASGLKTDEAFF
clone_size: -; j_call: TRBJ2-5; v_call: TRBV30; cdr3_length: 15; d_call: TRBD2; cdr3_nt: TGTGCCTGGAGTGTAGCTAGCGGAGGGGAAGAGACCCAGTACTTC; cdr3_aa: CAWSVASGGEETQYF
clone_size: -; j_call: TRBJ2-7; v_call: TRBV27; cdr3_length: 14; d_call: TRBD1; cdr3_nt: TGTGCCAGCAGCCGACAGGGCCTCTCCTACGAGCAGTACTTC; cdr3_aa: CASSRQGLSYEQYF
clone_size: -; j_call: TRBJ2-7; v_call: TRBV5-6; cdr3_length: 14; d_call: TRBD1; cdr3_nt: TGTGCCAGCAGGACACAGGGGTCCTCCTACGAGCAGTACTTC; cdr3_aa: CASRTQGSSYEQYF
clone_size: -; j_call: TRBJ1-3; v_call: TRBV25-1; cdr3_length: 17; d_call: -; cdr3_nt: TGTGCCAGCAGTGAATGGGGACAACCGTTCTCTGGAAACACCATATATTTT; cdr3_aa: CASSEWGQPFSGNTIYF
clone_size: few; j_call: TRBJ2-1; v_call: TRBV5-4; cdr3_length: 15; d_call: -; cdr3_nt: TGTGCCAGCAGTGAGGGACCTAGAGCCGACAATGAGCAGTTCTTC; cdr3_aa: CASSEGPRADNEQFF
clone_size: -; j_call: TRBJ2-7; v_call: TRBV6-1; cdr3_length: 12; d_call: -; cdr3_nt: TGTGCCAGCAGGGGGGGACAGACCGAGCAGTACTTC; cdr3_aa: CASRGGQTEQYF
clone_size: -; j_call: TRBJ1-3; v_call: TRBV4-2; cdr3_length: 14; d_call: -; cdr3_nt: TGTGCCAGCAGCCAAGATGGCAGAGAAAACACCATATATTTT; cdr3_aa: CASSQDGRENTIYF
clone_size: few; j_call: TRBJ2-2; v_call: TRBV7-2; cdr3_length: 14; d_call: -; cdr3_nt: TGTGCCAGCAGCTTAGCGCCCGGTACCGGGGAGCTGTTTTTT; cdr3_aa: CASSLAPGTGELFF
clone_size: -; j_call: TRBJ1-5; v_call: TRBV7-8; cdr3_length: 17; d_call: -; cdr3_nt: TGTGCCAGCAGCTTAGTTACGCGGGGGCGGACCCTGGGGACCCAGCATTTT; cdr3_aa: CASSLVTRGRTLGTQHF
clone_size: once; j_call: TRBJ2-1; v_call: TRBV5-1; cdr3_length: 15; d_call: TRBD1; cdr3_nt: TGCGCCAGCAGCTTTATCCGACAGGGCGACAATGAGCAGTTCTTC; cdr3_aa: CASSFIRQGDNEQFF
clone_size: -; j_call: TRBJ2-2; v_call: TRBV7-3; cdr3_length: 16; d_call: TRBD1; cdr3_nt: TGTGCCAGCAGCTTATTGGGACAGGGAGTAACCGGGGAGCTGTTTTTT; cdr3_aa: CASSLLGQGVTGELFF
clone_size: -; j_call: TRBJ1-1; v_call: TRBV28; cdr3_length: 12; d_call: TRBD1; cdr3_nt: TGTGCCAGCACCACGACAGGGACTGAAGCTTTCTTT; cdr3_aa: CASTTTGTEAFF
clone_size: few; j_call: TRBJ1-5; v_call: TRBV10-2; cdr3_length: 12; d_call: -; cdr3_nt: TGCGCCAGCAGTGGAGGGGGTCAGCCCCAGCATTTT; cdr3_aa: CASSGGGQPQHF
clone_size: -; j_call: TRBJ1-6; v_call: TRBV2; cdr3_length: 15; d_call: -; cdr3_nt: TGTGCCAGCATAACCGGGCGGTCGGGTAATTCACCCCTCCACTTT; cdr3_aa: CASITGRSGNSPLHF
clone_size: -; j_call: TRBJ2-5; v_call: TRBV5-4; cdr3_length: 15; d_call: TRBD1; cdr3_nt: TGTGCCAGCAGTCTCTTTGGGACAGGTGGAGAGACCCAGTACTTC; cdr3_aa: CASSLFGTGGETQYF
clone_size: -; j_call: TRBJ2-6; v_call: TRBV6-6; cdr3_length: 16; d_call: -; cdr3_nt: TGTGCCAGCAGTTACCTGGACGGATCTGGGGCCAACGTCCTGACTTTC; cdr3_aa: CASSYLDGSGANVLTF
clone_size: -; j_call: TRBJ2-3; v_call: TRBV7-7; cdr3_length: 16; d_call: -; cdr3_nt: TGTGCCAGCAGCTTAGGGGGGTTTGGTAATACAGATACGCAGTATTTT; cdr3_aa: CASSLGGFGNTDTQYF
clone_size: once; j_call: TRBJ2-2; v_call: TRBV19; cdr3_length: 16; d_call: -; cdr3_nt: TGTGCCAGTAGTAGCCTTGGAGCGGGCAGGGGCGGGGAGCTGTTTTTT; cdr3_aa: CASSSLGAGRGGELFF
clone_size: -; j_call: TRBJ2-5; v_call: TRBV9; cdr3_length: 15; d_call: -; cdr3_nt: TGTGCCAGCAGCGTAGGAGTAGTGGGGCAAGAGACCCAGTACTTC; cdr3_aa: CASSVGVVGQETQYF
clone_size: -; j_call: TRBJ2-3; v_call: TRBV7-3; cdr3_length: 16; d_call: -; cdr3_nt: TGTGCCAGCAGCTTAATCGGGGTTCGGGGCACAGATACGCAGTATTTT; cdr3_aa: CASSLIGVRGTDTQYF
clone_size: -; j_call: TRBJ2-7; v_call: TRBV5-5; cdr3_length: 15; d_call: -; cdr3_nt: TGTGCCAGCAGCTTGGTGATTGGGGGGTCCTACGAGCAGTACTTC; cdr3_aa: CASSLVIGGSYEQYF
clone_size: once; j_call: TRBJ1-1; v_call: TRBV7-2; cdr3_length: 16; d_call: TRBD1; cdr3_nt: TGTGCCAGCAGCTTAGACGGGACAGGGATAGACACTGAAGCTTTCTTT; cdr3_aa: CASSLDGTGIDTEAFF
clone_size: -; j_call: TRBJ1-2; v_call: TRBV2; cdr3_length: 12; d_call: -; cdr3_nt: TGTGCCAGCAGCGTGGACGGCTATGGCTACACCTTC; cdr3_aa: CASSVDGYGYTF
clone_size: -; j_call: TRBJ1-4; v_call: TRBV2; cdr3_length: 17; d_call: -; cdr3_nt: TGTGCCAGCAAAATGGGCAGGGGTCCGCGATCTAATGAAAAACTGTTTTTT; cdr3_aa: CASKMGRGPRSNEKLFF
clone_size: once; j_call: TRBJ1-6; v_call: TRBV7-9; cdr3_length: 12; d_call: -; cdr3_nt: TGTGCCAGCAGCTTAGGCAATTCACCCCTCCACTTT; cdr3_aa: CASSLGNSPLHF
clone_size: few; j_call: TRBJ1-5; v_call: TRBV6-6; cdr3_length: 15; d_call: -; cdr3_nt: TGTGCCAGCAGATCACAGGGTATGGGCAATCAGCCCCAGCATTTT; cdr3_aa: CASRSQGMGNQPQHF
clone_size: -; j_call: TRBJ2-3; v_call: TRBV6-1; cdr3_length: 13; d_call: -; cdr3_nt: TGTGCCAGCAGCGCAAGTAGCACAGATACGCAGTATTTT; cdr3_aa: CASSASSTDTQYF
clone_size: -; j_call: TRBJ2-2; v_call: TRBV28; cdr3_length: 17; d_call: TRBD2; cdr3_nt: TGTGCCAGCAGCTGGGGACTAGCGGGAGGCGACACCGGGGAGCTGTTTTTT; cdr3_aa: CASSWGLAGGDTGELFF
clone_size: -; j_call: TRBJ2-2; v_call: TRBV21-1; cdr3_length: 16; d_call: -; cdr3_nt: TGTGCCAGCAGCACGGGTAGTGGGCTACCCACCGGGGAGCTGTTTTTT; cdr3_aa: CASSTGSGLPTGELFF
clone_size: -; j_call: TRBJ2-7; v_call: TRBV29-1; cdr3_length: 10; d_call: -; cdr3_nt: TGCAGCGTTGACGGAGACGAGCAGTACTTC; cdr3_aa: CSVDGDEQYF
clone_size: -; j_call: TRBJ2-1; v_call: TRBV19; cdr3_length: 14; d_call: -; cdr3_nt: TGTGCCAGTAGTATAGCGGGGGAACCAGGGGAGCAGTTCTTC; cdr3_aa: CASSIAGEPGEQFF
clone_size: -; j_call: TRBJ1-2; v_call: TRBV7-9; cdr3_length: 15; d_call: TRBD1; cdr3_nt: TGTGCCAGCAGCCCCTCCTCGGGACAGAACTATGGCTACACCTTC; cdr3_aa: CASSPSSGQNYGYTF
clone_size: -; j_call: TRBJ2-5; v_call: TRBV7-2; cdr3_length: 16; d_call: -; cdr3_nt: TGTGCCAGCAGCCCGGACCAGATCGGGTTGGGGGAGACCCAGTACTTC; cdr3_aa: CASSPDQIGLGETQYF
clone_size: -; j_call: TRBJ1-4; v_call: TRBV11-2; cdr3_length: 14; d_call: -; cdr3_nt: TGTGCCAGCAGCTTACTCAGAACTAATGAAAAACTGTTTTTT; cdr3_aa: CASSLLRTNEKLFF
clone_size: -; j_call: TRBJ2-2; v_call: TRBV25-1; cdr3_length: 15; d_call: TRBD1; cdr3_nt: TGTGCCAGCAGCAGACAGGGGCTCAACACCGGGGAGCTGTTTTTT; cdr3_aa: CASSRQGLNTGELFF
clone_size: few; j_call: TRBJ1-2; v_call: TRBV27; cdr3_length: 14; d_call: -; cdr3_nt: TGTGCCAGCAGTTTCGGGGGTCTCGACTATGGCTACACCTTC; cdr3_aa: CASSFGGLDYGYTF
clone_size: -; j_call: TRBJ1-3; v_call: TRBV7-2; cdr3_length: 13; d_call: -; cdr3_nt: TGTGCCAGCAGAACAGGGAACGGAAACACCATATATTTT; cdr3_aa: CASRTGNGNTIYF
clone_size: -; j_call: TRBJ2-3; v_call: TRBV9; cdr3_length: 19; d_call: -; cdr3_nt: TGTGCCAGCAGCGTAGCTACGGGTTGGACGGCACGGAGCACAGATACGCAGTATTTT; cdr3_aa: CASSVATGWTARSTDTQYF
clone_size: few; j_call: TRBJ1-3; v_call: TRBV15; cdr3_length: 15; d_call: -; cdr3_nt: TGTGCCACCAGCAGAGAAAGGGTGTCTGGAAACACCATATATTTT; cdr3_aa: CATSRERVSGNTIYF
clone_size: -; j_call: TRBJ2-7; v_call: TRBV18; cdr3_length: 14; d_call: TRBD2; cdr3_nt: TGTGCCAGCTCACCAACTAGCGGAACCTACGAGCAGTACTTC; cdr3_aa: CASSPTSGTYEQYF
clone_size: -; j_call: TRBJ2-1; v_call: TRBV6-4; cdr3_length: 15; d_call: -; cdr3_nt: TGTGCCAGCAGTCCCGATGGGGACACCTACAATGAGCAGTTCTTC; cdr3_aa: CASSPDGDTYNEQFF
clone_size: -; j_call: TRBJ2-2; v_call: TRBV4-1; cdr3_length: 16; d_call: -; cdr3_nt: TGCGCCAGCAGCCGGCTTCCATCTGGGGAAGGCGGGGAGCTGTTTTTT; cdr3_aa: CASSRLPSGEGGELFF
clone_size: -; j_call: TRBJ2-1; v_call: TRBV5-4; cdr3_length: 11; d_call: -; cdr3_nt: TGTGCCAGCAGCTTAAGGGATGAGCAGTTCTTC; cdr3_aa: CASSLRDEQFF
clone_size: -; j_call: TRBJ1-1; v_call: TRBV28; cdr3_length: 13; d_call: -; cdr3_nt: TGTGCCAGCAGTTATGGGGGAGACACTGAAGCTTTCTTT; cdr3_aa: CASSYGGDTEAFF
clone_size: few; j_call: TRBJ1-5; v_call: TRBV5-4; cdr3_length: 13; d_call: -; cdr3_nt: TGTGCCAGCAGCAAGGGGGAGAGGCAGCCCCAGCATTTT; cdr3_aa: CASSKGERQPQHF
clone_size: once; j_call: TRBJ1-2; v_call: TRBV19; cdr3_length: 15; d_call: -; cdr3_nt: TGTGCCAGTAGTCCCCATCGGGACCCGAACTATGGCTACACCTTC; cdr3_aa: CASSPHRDPNYGYTF
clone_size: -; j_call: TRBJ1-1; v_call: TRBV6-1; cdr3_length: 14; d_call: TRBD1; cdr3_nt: TGTGCCGGCAACCGGGACAGGGGATTCGGTGAAGCTTTCTTT; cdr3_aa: CAGNRDRGFGEAFF